This T cell receptor beta chain was sequenced for a study of naive and memory T cell subsets. An oligonucleotide containing a UMI was ligated to the 3' end of TCR cDNA. V was trimmed by 2 bases and J by 1 base, leaving 4 bases between them. This CDR3 has 13 amino acids. Germline CDR1 MNHNS, CDR2 SASEGT. In its sample, this clonotype was seen a few times. Ligated cDNA underwent four rounds of PCR with nested alpha and beta constant region primers and SP2. Reverse transcription of blood and skin TCR RNA was primed at alpha and beta constant regions. TCRdb re-called the 5' RACE reads with MiXCR, one entry per CDR3 protein. Altogether 55,000 to 65,000 distinct CDR3 sequences are present, more than 6.5% being singletons, with the ten largest covering roughly 21%.

The sequence was obtained from a female donor in good health. The chain is built from TRBV6-1 and TRBJ2-3; D is undetermined. The CDR3 nucleotides read TGTGCCAGCAGTGAAAGGGGCACAGATACGCAGTATTTT. The encoded protein is CASSERGTDTQYF.